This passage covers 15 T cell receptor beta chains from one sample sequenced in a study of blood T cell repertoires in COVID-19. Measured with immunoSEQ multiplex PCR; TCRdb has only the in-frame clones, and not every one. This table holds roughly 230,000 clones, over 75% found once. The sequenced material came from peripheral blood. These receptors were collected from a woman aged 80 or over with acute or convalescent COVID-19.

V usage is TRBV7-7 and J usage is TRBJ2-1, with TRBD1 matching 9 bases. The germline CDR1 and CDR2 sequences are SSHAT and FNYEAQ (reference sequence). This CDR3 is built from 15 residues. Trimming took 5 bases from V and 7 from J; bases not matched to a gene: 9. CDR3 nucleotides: TGTGCCAGCAGCCAGGACAGGGGAGGCACGAATGAGCAGTTCTTC. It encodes CASSQDRGGTNEQFF.

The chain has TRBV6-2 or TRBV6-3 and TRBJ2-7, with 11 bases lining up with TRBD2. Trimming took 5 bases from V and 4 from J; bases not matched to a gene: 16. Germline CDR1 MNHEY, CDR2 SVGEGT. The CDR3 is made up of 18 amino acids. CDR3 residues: CASSRQQGLAVLGYEQYF. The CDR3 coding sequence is TGTGCCAGCAGTAGACAACAGGGACTAGCGGTTTTAGGGTACGAGCAGTACTTC.

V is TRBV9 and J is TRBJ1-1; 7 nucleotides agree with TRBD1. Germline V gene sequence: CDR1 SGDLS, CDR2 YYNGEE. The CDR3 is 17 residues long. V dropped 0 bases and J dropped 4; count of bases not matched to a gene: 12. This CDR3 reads CASSVGGGGGWGTEAFF. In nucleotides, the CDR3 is TGTGCCAGCAGCGTAGGTGGTGGAGGGGGCTGGGGCACTGAAGCTTTCTTT.

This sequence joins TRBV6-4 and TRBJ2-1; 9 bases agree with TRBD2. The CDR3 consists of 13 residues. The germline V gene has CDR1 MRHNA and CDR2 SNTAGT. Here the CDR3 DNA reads TGTGCTTTCCACAGGACTAGCGAACATGAGCAGTTCTTC. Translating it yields CAFHRTSEHEQFF.

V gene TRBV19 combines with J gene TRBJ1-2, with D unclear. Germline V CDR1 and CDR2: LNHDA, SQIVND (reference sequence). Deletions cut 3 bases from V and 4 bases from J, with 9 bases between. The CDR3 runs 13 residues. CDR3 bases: TGTGCCAGTAGTATGTGGTACGGCTATGGCTACACCTTC. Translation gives CASSMWYGYGYTF.

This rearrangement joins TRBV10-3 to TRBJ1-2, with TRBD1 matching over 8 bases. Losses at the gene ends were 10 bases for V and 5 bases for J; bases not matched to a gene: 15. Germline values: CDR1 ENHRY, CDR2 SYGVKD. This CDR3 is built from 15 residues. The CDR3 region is CATEGLGQGAYGYTF. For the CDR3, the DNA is TGTGCCACCGAGGGTCTGGGGCAGGGGGCTTATGGCTACACCTTC.

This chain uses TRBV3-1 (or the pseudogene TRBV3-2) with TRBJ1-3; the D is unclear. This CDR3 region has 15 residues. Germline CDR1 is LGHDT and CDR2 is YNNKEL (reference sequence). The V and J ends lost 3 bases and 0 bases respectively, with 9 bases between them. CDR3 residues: CASSHVVSSGNTIYF. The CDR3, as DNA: TGTGCCAGCAGCCATGTAGTGTCCTCTGGAAACACCATATATTTT.

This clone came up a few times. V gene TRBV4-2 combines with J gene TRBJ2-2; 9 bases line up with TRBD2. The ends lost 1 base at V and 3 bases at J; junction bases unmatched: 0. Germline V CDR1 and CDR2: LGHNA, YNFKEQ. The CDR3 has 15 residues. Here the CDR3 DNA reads TGTGCCAGCAGCCAAGGCGGGGGGGACACCGGGGAGCTGTTTTTT. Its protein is CASSQGGGDTGELFF.

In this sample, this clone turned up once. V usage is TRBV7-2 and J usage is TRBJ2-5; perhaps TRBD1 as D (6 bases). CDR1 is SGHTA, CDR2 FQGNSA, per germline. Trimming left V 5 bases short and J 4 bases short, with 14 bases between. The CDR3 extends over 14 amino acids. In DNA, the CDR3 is TGTGCCAGCAGCGAGCGGACAGTCCGAGAGACCCAGTACTTC. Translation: CASSERTVRETQYF.

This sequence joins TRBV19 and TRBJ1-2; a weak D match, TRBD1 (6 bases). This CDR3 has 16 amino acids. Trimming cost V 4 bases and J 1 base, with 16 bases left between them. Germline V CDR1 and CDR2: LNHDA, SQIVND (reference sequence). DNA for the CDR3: TGTGCCAGTAGTACACTATTGACAGGAAATAACTATGGCTACACCTTC. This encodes CASSTLLTGNNYGYTF.

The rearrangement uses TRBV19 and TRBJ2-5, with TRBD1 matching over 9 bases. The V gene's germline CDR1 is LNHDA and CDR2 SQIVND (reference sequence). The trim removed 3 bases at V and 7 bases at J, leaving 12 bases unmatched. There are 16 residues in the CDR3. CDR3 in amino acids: CASSIGRQGVLGTQYF. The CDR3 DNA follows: TGTGCCAGTAGTATCGGGAGACAGGGGGTTTTGGGGACCCAGTACTTC. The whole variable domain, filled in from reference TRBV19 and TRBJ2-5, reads DGGITQSPKYLFRKEGQNVTLSCEQNLNHDAMYWYRQDPGQGLRLIYYSQIVNDFQKGDIAEGYSVSREKKESFPLTVTSAQKNPTAFYLCASSIGRQGVLGTQYFGPGTRLLVL.

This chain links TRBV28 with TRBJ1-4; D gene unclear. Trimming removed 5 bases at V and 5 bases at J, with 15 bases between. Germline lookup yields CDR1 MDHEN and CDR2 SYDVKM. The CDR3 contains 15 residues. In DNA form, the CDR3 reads TGTGCCAGCAGTAAACAGTCCACCGGCAATGAAAAACTGTTTTTT. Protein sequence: CASSKQSTGNEKLFF.

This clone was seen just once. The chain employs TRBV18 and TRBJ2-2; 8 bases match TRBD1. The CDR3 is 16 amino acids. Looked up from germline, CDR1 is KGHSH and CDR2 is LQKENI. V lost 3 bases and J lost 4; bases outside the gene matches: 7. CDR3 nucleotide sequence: TGTGCCAGCTCACCCTCCTGGGACAGGACCACCGGGGAGCTGTTTTTT. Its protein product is CASSPSWDRTTGELFF. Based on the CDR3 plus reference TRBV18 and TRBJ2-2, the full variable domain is NAGVMQNPRHLVRRRGQEARLRCSPMKGHSHVYWYRQLPEEGLKFMVYLQKENIIDESGMPKERFSAEFPKEGPSILRIQQVVRGDSAAYFCASSPSWDRTTGELFFGEGSRLTVL.

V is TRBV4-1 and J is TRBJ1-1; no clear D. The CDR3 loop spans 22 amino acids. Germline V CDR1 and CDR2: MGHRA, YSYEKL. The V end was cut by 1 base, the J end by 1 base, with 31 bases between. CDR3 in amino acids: CASSQVVGWVPGLATKNTEAFF. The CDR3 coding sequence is TGCGCCAGCAGCCAAGTCGTGGGTTGGGTTCCCGGTTTGGCGACAAAGAACACTGAAGCTTTCTTT.

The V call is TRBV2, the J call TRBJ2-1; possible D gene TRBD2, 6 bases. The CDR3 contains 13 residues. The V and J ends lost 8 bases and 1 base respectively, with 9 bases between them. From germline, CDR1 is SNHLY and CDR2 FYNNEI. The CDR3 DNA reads TGTGCCAGCGGGACTTTTTCCTACAATGAGCAGTTCTTC. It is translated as CASGTFSYNEQFF.